Shown below are 2 T cell receptor beta chains from a single sample sequenced in a study of CD4 T cells in relation to SARS-CoV-2 and coronaviruses. Before the COVID-19 pandemic, during about 2010-2018, CD4+ T cells were taken from unexposed donors. Clones were read by immunoSEQ multiplex PCR, and TCRdb kept only the in-frame ones, dropping some. Of 50,000 to 70,000 clones listed, around 87% are singletons. Sequenced material: memory CD4+ T cells from PBMCs. These receptors all stem from a human donor in good health.

The genes are TRBV28 and TRBJ1-5; D gene ambiguous. Trimming cost V 7 bases and J 0 bases, with 13 bases left between them. The CDR3 extends over 15 amino acids. Germline V gene lookup returns CDR1 MDHEN and CDR2 SYDVKM. Written as DNA, the CDR3 is TGTGCCAGCAAGTATTGGCAGCTTAGCAATCAGCCCCAGCATTTT. This codes for CASKYWQLSNQPQHF.

The chain carries TRBV7-8 and TRBJ2-7, with 7 bases fitting TRBD1. The germline V gene encodes CDR1 SGHVS and CDR2 FQNEAQ. V dropped 4 bases and J dropped 3; count of bases not matched to a gene: 3. This CDR3 spans 13 amino acids. The CDR3 is CASSWDRYYEQYF. The DNA of the CDR3 is TGTGCCAGCAGCTGGGACAGATACTACGAGCAGTACTTC.